What follows are 24 T cell receptor beta chains derived from one specimen sequenced in a study of blood T cell repertoires in COVID-19. Data came from immunoSEQ multiplex PCR; TCRdb stores just in-frame clones and leaves some out. The sample lists over 120,000 clones, approximately 87% occurring once. Sequenced: peripheral blood. All receptors derive from a woman in her 50s with active or convalescent COVID-19.

This clone was seen a single time. V usage is TRBV3-1 (or the pseudogene TRBV3-2) and J usage is TRBJ2-3; TRBD2 might be the D (6 bases). Per the germline V gene, CDR1 is LGHDT and CDR2 is YNNKEL (reference sequence). The CDR3 is 19 amino acids. V was clipped by 2 bases and J by 2 bases, with 23 bases between them. The CDR3 nucleotides read TGTGCCAGCAGCCAACATCCGGGAGCGGCGCGCTCATACACAGATACGCAGTATTTT. Amino acid sequence: CASSQHPGAARSYTDTQYF.

The rearrangement links TRBV27 to TRBJ1-1; 7 nucleotides line up with TRBD1. The length of the CDR3 is 13 residues. Unmatched junction bases numbered 5, after V lost 9 bases and J lost 1 base. Germline CDR1 reads MNHEY; CDR2 reads SMNVEV (reference sequence). CDR3 in DNA: TGTGCCAGTTGGGACAGCCCGAACACTGAAGCTTTCTTT. Amino acid sequence: CASWDSPNTEAFF.

The gene calls are TRBV7-2 and TRBJ1-2; unclear D gene. Germline-derived CDR1 and CDR2 are SGHTA and FQGNSA. With 6 bases removed from V and 0 bases from J, the gap between germline ends came to 5 bases. The CDR3 runs 12 residues. In DNA form, the CDR3 reads TGTGCCAGCAGGGCAGCTAACTATGGCTACACCTTC. Amino acid sequence: CASRAANYGYTF.

This rearrangement joins TRBV11-2 to TRBJ2-5; 7 bases are shared with TRBD1. Germline V CDR1 and CDR2: SGHAT, FQNNGV. The CDR3 runs to 17 residues. After removal of 1 base from V and 7 bases from J, the junction contained 15 bases not matched to a gene. CDR3 residues: CASSLAGQARYQATQYF. In DNA, the CDR3 is TGTGCCAGCAGCTTAGCTGGACAGGCCAGATACCAGGCGACCCAGTACTTC.

V usage is TRBV6-2 or TRBV6-3 and J usage is TRBJ1-2; D call uncertain. Trimming took 2 bases from V and 5 from J, leaving 24 bases between them. Germline V lookup: CDR1 MNHEY, CDR2 SVGEGT. This CDR3 region has 18 residues. CDR3 DNA sequence: TGTGCCAGCAGTTACGTGGTGGGCCCACATTACGAAGATTATGGCTACACCTTC. It is translated as CASSYVVGPHYEDYGYTF.

V usage is TRBV7-2 and J usage is TRBJ1-2; 8 bases are shared with TRBD1. V shed 3 bases and J 8 bases; nucleotides not matched to a gene: 8. The CDR3 totals 14 residues. The germline V gene encodes CDR1 SGHTA and CDR2 FQGNSA. CDR3: CASSFGQGRVGYTF. The CDR3 region has the DNA TGTGCCAGCAGCTTCGGACAGGGAAGAGTAGGCTACACCTTC. Looking up the rest from reference TRBV7-2 and TRBJ1-2 gives the full variable domain: GAGVSQSPSNKVTEKGKDVELRCDPISGHTALYWYRQSLGQGLEFLIYFQGNSAPDKSGLPSDRFSAERTGGSVSTLTIQRTQQEDSAVYLCASSFGQGRVGYTFGSGTRLTVV.

The V call is TRBV19, the J call TRBJ1-3; TRBD1 might be the D (5 bases). The V gene lost 5 bases and the J gene lost 0 bases, with 11 bases spanning the gap. Germline CDR1 is LNHDA and CDR2 is SQIVND (reference sequence). This CDR3 region has 15 residues. For the CDR3, the DNA is TGTGCCAGTAGTGGAACAGGCCTCTCTGGAAACACCATATATTTT. Its translation: CASSGTGLSGNTIYF. Based on the CDR3 plus reference TRBV19 and TRBJ1-3, the full variable domain is DGGITQSPKYLFRKEGQNVTLSCEQNLNHDAMYWYRQDPGQGLRLIYYSQIVNDFQKGDIAEGYSVSREKKESFPLTVTSAQKNPTAFYLCASSGTGLSGNTIYFGEGSWLTVV.

About this clone itself: The junction does not match germline at one end; this may be a read error. The J gene is TRBJ1-1, the V gene TRBV11-3, with D perhaps TRBD1 (5 bases). The CDR3 is made up of 14 amino acids. Germline V gene data show CDR1 as SGHNT and CDR2 as YENEEA. The CDR3 reads CASSLGRGNAEAFF. The CDR3 DNA follows: TGTGCCAGCAGCTTAGGTCGGGGGAACGCTGAAGCTTTCTTT.

At least ten counts were recorded for this clone. Other nucleotide sequences in the sample specify the same CDR3. This chain connects TRBV7-9 to TRBJ1-2, with D unclear. This CDR3 is 13 amino acids long. CDR1 and CDR2 from the germline V gene are SEHNR and FQNEAQ (reference sequence). V was pared by 3 bases and J by 2 bases, with 7 bases between. The CDR3 loop is CASSFTENYGYTF. In DNA form, the CDR3 reads TGTGCCAGCAGCTTTACGGAGAACTATGGCTACACCTTC.

The chain uses TRBV4-1 and TRBJ1-1; TRBD1 aligns across 9 bases. The CDR3 is 18 residues long. Germline assignment: CDR1 MGHRA and CDR2 YSYEKL. Trimming took 3 bases from V and 2 from J; bases not matched to a gene: 13. Here the CDR3 reads CASSQRDRGNTGNTEAFF. CDR3 bases: TGCGCCAGCAGCCAGAGAGACAGGGGGAATACGGGCAACACTGAAGCTTTCTTT.

V gene TRBV6-5 combines with J gene TRBJ2-5, with 8 bases lining up with TRBD2. Trimming removed 11 bases from V and 4 bases from J; junction bases left unmatched: 12. This CDR3 contains 14 residues. Germline lookup yields CDR1 MNHEY and CDR2 SVGAGI. This CDR3 is CASRASGSGETQYF. The CDR3 bases are TGTGCCTCGCGAGCCAGCGGGAGTGGAGAGACCCAGTACTTC.

This clone showed up just a few times. The gene calls are TRBV4-3 and TRBJ2-7, with 7 bases aligning to TRBD2. V gave up 1 base and J gave up 0 bases; unmatched junction bases: 3. The CDR3 runs to 15 residues. Germline values: CDR1 LGHNA, CDR2 YSLEER. As DNA, the CDR3 is TGCGCCAGCAGCCAAGGGCGGGGGAGCTCCTACGAGCAGTACTTC. Its translation: CASSQGRGSSYEQYF.

V is TRBV12-3 or TRBV12-4 and J is TRBJ2-1, with 9 bases lining up with TRBD2. This CDR3 spans 13 amino acids. Trimming removed 7 bases from V and 5 bases from J; junction bases left unmatched: 3. The CDR3 loop is CASTTSGNNEQFF. CDR3 coding DNA: TGTGCCAGCACGACTAGCGGAAACAATGAGCAGTTCTTC.

The count of this clone is one. In nucleotides, the CDR3 is TGCGCCAGCAGACAATTCCCCTTGACAGGGGACGGAAACTATGGCTACACCTTC. It is translated as CASRQFPLTGDGNYGYTF. This chain links TRBV4-1 with TRBJ1-2; the match to TRBD1 covers 8 bases. Germline V gives CDR1 MGHRA, CDR2 YSYEKL. J lost 2 bases, V lost 6 bases, and 17 bases had no gene match. The CDR3 covers 18 residues.

V usage is TRBV5-5 and J usage is TRBJ2-2; D may be TRBD1 (6 bases). The CDR3 is 14 amino acids. V was cut by 5 bases and J by 3 bases, with 11 bases left in between. From germline, CDR1 is SGHKS and CDR2 YYEKEE (reference sequence). The CDR3 nucleotides read TGTGCCAGCAGTTCCGGGACATACACCGGGGAGCTGTTTTTT. This sequence encodes CASSSGTYTGELFF.

This clone has only one observation. This sequence joins TRBV19 and TRBJ2-7, with 10 bases that match TRBD2. The CDR3 contains 16 residues. The ends lost 1 base at V and 3 bases at J; junction bases unmatched: 6. Germline V lookup: CDR1 LNHDA, CDR2 SQIVND (reference sequence). The CDR3 region has the DNA TGTGCCAGTAGTATAGGCCCTAGCGGGAGTATCTACGAGCAGTACTTC. Its protein is CASSIGPSGSIYEQYF. Drawing the rest from reference TRBV19 and TRBJ2-7, the complete variable domain is DGGITQSPKYLFRKEGQNVTLSCEQNLNHDAMYWYRQDPGQGLRLIYYSQIVNDFQKGDIAEGYSVSREKKESFPLTVTSAQKNPTAFYLCASSIGPSGSIYEQYFGPGTRLTVT.

The V and J genes are TRBV23-1 and TRBJ1-2; D possibly corresponds to TRBD1 (6 bases). TRBV23-1 belongs to the ORF category, with a function that is uncertain. Trimming stripped 2 bases from V and 2 bases from J, with 27 bases between. This CDR3 comprises 20 residues. DNA for the CDR3: TGCGCCAGCAGTCAAAACCGGGACATTCGACTTAGAGCATTAAACTATGGCTACACCTTC. Amino acid sequence: CASSQNRDIRLRALNYGYTF.

CDR3 amino acids: CASSFSEGDTEAFF. The CDR3, as DNA: TGTGCCAGCAGTTTCTCTGAGGGGGACACTGAAGCTTTCTTT. The V call is TRBV6-6, the J call TRBJ1-1, with D perhaps TRBD1 (6 bases). The CDR3 has 14 amino acids. Germline CDR1 and CDR2: MNHNY and SVGAGI (reference sequence). V lost 4 bases and J lost 3, with 12 bases in between.

The chain couples TRBV4-1 to TRBJ2-7; D is ambiguous. The germline CDR1 and CDR2 sequences are MGHRA and YSYEKL. The CDR3 is made up of 15 amino acids. V was clipped by 0 bases and J by 12 bases, with 21 bases between them. DNA of the CDR3: TGCGCCAGCAGCCAAGAAGGCAAAAAAACTAACTTCCCGTACTTC. Translating gives CASSQEGKKTNFPYF.

V and J are TRBV28 and TRBJ1-1, with no clear D. There are 16 residues in the CDR3. Germline loops: CDR1 MDHEN, CDR2 SYDVKM. V lost 2 bases and J 0 bases, leaving 13 bases between the germline ends. The CDR3, as DNA: TGTGCCAGCAGTTTAAAAGTTGGCAGGCTGAACACTGAAGCTTTCTTT. Its protein product is CASSLKVGRLNTEAFF.

V and J are TRBV13 and TRBJ1-6, with D maybe TRBD1 (5 bases). Germline lookup yields CDR1 PRHDT and CDR2 FYEKMQ (reference sequence). The CDR3 runs to 17 residues. V was trimmed by 5 bases and J by 0 bases, leaving 14 bases between them. This CDR3 reads CASSPGHPSSYNSPLHF. In DNA form, the CDR3 reads TGTGCCAGCAGCCCCGGACACCCAAGCTCCTATAATTCACCCCTCCACTTT.

The V gene is TRBV2, the J gene TRBJ1-4, with D uncertain. The V end lost 7 bases, the J end lost 2 bases, and 14 bases lay between the germline ends. Germline loops: CDR1 SNHLY, CDR2 FYNNEI. The CDR3 has 15 residues. The CDR3 sequence: CASINGRNTNEKLFF. The DNA for the CDR3 is TGTGCCAGCATCAACGGTCGTAATACTAATGAAAAACTGTTTTTT.

The V call is TRBV27, the J call TRBJ2-7; 12 bases are a match to TRBD2. CDR3 length equals 16 residues. CDR1 is MNHEY and CDR2 is SMNVEV in the germline V gene (reference sequence). V shed 3 bases and J 3 bases; nucleotides not matched to a gene: 6. The CDR3 here is CASSFGLAGGFYEQYF. Written as DNA, the CDR3 is TGTGCCAGCAGTTTCGGGCTAGCGGGAGGGTTCTACGAGCAGTACTTC.

V and J are TRBV30 and TRBJ1-6; 10 bases line up with TRBD1. Trimming removed 3 bases from V and 6 bases from J; junction bases left unmatched: 5. CDR1 is GTSNPN, CDR2 SVGIG, per germline (reference sequence). The CDR3 loop spans 15 amino acids. CDR3 bases: TGTGCCTGGAGCGCGGACAGGGGGTTTAATTCACCCCTCCACTTT. Translating it yields CAWSADRGFNSPLHF.